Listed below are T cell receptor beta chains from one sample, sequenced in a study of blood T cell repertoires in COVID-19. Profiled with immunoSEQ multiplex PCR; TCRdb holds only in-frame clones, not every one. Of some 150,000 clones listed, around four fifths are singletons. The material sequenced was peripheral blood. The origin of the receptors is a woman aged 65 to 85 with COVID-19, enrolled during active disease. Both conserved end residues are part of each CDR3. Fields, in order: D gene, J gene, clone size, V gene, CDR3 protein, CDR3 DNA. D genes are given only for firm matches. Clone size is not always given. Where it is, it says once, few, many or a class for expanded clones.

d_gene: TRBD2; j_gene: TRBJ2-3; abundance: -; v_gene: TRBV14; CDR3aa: CASSQGTRNTQYF; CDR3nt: TGTGCCAGCAGCCAGGGGACTAGGAATACGCAGTATTTT
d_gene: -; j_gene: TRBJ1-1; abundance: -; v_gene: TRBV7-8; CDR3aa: CASSTPGEGTEAFF; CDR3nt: TGTGCCAGCAGCACCCCAGGGGAAGGGACTGAAGCTTTCTTT
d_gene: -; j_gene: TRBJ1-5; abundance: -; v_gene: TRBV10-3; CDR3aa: CAISESMFGNNQPQHF; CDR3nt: TGTGCCATCAGTGAGTCGATGTTCGGGAACAATCAGCCCCAGCATTTT
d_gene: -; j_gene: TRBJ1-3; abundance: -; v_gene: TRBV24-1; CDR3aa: CATSDFLSGNTIYF; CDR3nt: TGTGCCACCAGTGATTTCCTCAGTGGAAACACCATATATTTT
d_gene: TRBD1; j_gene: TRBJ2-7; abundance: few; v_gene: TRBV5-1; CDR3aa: CASRRGTGAYEQYF; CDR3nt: TGCGCCAGCCGTCGGGGGACAGGGGCCTACGAGCAGTACTTC
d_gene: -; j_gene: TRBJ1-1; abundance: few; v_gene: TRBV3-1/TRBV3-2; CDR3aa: CASSLGSGGATEAFF; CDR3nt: TGTGCCAGCAGCCTAGGTTCAGGAGGGGCCACTGAAGCTTTCTTT
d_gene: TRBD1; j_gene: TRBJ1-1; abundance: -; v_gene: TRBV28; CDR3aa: CATQETGALLGAFF; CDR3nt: TGTGCCACCCAGGAGACAGGGGCTCTTTTAGGAGCTTTCTTT
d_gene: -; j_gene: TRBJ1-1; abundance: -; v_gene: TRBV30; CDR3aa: CAFATPREAFF; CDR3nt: TGTGCCTTCGCAACCCCGAGGGAAGCTTTCTTT
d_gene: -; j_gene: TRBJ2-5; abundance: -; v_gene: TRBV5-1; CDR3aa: CASREVETQYF; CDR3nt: TGCGCCAGCAGAGAGGTGGAGACCCAGTACTTC
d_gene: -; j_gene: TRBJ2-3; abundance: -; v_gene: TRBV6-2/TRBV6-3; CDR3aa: CASSYEIVLDTQYF; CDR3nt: TGTGCCAGCAGTTACGAAATAGTGCTAGATACGCAGTATTTT
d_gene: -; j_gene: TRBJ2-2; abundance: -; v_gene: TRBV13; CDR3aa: CASSSLTGELFF; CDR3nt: TGTGCCAGCAGCTCCTTGACCGGGGAGCTGTTTTTT
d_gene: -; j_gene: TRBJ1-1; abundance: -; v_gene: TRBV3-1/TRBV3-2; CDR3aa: CASSPLSGREAFF; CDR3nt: TGTGCCAGCAGCCCACTCTCCGGGAGAGAAGCTTTCTTT
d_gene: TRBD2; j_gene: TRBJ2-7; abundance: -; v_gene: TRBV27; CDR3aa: CASSSYQTSGTHGEQYF; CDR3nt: TGTGCCAGCAGTTCCTACCAGACTAGCGGGACCCATGGCGAGCAGTACTTC
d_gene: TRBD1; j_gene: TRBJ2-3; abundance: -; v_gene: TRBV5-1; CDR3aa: CASSLGDRESTDTQYF; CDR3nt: TGCGCCAGCAGCTTGGGTGACAGGGAGAGCACAGATACGCAGTATTTT
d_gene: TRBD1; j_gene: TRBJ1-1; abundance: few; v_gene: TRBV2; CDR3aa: CASSQFGTGAVNTEAFF; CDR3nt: TGTGCCAGCAGCCAGTTCGGGACAGGGGCGGTGAACACTGAAGCTTTCTTT
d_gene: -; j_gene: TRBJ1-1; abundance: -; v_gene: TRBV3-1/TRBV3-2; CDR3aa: CASSQEIWGLHTEAFF; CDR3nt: TGTGCCAGCAGCCAAGAAATATGGGGACTCCACACTGAAGCTTTCTTT
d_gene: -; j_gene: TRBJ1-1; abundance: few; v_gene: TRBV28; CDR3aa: CASSPGGGRGNTEAFF; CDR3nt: TGTGCCAGCAGCCCTGGGGGGGGCCGGGGAAACACTGAAGCTTTCTTT
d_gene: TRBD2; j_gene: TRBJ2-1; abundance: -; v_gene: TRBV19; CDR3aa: CASSTFSGRIHNEQFF; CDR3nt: TGTGCCAGTAGTACCTTTAGCGGGAGGATCCACAATGAGCAGTTCTTC